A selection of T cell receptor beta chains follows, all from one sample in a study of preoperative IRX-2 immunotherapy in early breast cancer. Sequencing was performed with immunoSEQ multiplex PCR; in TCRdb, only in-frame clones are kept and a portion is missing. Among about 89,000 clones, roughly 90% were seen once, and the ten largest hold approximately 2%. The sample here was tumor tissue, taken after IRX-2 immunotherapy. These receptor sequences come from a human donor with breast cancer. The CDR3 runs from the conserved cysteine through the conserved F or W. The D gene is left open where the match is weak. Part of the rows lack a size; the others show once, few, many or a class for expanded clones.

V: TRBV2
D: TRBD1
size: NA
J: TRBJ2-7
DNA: TGTGCCAGCAGTACTCCGACAGGGCCCTACGAGCAGTACTTC
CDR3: CASSTPTGPYEQYF

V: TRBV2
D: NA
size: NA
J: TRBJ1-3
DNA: TGTGCCAGCAGTGAAGCGGGAGTGAGTGGAAACACCATATATTTT
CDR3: CASSEAGVSGNTIYF

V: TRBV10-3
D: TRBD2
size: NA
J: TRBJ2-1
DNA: TGTGCCATCAGTGAGTCGGTGGGGGGGAATGAGCAGTTCTTC
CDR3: CAISESVGGNEQFF

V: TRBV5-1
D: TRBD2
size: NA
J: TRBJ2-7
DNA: TGCGCCAGCAGCCGCTCAAGCGGGGAGTTCTACGAGCAGTACTTC
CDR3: CASSRSSGEFYEQYF

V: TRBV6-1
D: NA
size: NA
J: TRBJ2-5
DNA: TGTGCCAGCAGTGAAGCGCGGTGGATTCAGAGACAAGAGACCCAGTACTTC
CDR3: CASSEARWIQRQETQYF

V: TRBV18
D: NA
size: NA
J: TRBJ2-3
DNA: TGTGCCAGCTCTCCCAAAACAGTCAGCACAGATACGCAGTATTTT
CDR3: CASSPKTVSTDTQYF

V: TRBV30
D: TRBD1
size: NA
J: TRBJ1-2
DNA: TGTGCCTGGAGTGAACAGGGGGACTATGGCTACACCTTC
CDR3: CAWSEQGDYGYTF

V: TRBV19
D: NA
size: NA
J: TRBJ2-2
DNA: TGTGCCAGTAGTACTCCGGGACTTTTGAACACCGGGGAGCTGTTTTTT
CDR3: CASSTPGLLNTGELFF

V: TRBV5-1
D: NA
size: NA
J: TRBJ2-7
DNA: TGCGCCAGCAGCTTGGATGCGAATACCTACGAGCAGTACTTC
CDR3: CASSLDANTYEQYF

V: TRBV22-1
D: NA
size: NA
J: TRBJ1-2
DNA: TGTGCCAGCAGTTCCCCCGGACAGGGCAACTATGGCTACACCTTC
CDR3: CASSSPGQGNYGYTF

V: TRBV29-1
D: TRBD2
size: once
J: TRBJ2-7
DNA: TGCAGCGTCCGAGACAGACCCGGGACTAGTTTCGAGCAGTACTTC
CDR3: CSVRDRPGTSFEQYF

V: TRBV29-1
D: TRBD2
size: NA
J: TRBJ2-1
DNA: TGCAGCGTCCCGACTAGCGGGAGCTCCTACAATGAGCAGTTCTTC
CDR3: CSVPTSGSSYNEQFF

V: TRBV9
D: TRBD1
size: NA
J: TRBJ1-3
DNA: TGTGCCAGCAGCGTAGGAACAGGGGGCCAAGACACCATATATTTT
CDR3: CASSVGTGGQDTIYF

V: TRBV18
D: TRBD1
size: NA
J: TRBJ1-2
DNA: TGTGCCAGCTCACCGAGAGGTCTTAGACAGGGAATGCCAAGTTCCTATGGCTACACCTTC
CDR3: CASSPRGLRQGMPSSYGYTF

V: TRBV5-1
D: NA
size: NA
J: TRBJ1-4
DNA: TGCGCCAGCAGCTTAAACAGTGCAACTAATGAAAAACTGTTTTTT
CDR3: CASSLNSATNEKLFF

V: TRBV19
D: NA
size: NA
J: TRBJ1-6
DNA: TGTGCCAGTAGTATCGACGGGGGGAGGAATTCACCCCTCCACTTT
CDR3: CASSIDGGRNSPLHF

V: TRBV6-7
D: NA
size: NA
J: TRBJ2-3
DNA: TGTGCCAGCCGACGCGGCAGGCTCGACACAGATACGCAGTATTTT
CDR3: CASRRGRLDTDTQYF

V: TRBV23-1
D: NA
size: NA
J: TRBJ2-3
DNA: TGCGCCAGCAGCTTAGAACCCGGGATCCTCAATACGCAGTATTTT
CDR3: CASSLEPGILNTQYF

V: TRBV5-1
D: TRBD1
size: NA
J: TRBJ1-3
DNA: TGCGCCAGCAGCCGTACAGGGGAACCCTCTGGAAACACCATATATTTT
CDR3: CASSRTGEPSGNTIYF

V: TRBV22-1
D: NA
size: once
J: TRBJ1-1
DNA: TGTGCCAGCAGTTTACCAGGGACAGGGCGTTCCACTGAAGCTTTCTTT
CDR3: CASSLPGTGRSTEAFF

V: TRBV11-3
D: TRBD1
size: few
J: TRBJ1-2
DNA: TGTGCCAGCAATCTGGGGGCGACAGGGACCTATGGCTACACCTTC
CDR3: CASNLGATGTYGYTF

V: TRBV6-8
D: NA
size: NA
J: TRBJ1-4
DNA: TGTGCCAGTAAGGGCCGTAATGAAAAACTGTTTTTT
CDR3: CASKGRNEKLFF

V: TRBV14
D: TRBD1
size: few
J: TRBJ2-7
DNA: TGTGCCAGCAGCCCACGACAGGGGGCATACGAGCAGTACTTC
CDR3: CASSPRQGAYEQYF